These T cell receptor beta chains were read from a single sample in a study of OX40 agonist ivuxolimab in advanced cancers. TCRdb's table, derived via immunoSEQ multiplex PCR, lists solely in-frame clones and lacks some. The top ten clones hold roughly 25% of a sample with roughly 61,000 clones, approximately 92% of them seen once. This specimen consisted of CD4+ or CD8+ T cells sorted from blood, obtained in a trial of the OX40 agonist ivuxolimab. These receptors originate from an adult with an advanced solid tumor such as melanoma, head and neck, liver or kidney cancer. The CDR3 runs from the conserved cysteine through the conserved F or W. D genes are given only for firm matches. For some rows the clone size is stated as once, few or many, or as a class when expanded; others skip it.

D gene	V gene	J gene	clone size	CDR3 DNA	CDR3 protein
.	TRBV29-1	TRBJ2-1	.	TGCAGCGTCGACACTTACAATGAGCAGTTCTTC	CSVDTYNEQFF
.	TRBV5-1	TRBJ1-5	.	TGCGCCAGCAGCTTAGACGGCGGGGATCAGCCCCAGCATTTT	CASSLDGGDQPQHF
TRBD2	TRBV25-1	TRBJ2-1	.	TGTGCCAGCAGTGGGGCACTAGCGGGAGTTAGCAATGAGCAGTTCTTC	CASSGALAGVSNEQFF
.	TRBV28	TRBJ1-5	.	TGTGCCAGCACCCCCCCCGGGAATAGCAATCAGCCCCAGCATTTT	CASTPPGNSNQPQHF
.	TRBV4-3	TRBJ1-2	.	TGCGCCAGCAGCCAAGATACGGGAACCTCCTATGGCTACACCTTC	CASSQDTGTSYGYTF
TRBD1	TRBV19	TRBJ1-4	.	TGTGCCAGTAGCCCTCCGGGACAGCTTAATGAAAAACTGTTTTTT	CASSPPGQLNEKLFF
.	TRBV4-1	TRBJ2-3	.	TGCGCCAGCAGCCAAGTCGCATACAGTCAAGCAGATACGCAGTATTTT	CASSQVAYSQADTQYF
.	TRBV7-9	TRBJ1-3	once	TGTGCCAGCAGCCCCTCTGGAAACACCATATATTTT	CASSPSGNTIYF
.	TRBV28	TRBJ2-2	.	TGTGCCAGCAGTTTTTCCGGAGACACCGGGGAGCTGTTTTTT	CASSFSGDTGELFF
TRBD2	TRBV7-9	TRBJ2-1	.	TGTGCCAGCAGCTTAGCGTCCGGGACTAGCGGCTACAATGAGCAGTTCTTC	CASSLASGTSGYNEQFF
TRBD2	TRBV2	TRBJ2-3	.	TGTGCCAGCAGTCTTGAGCGGGACTCTGATACGCAGTATTTT	CASSLERDSDTQYF
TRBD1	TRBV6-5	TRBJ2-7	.	TGTGCCAGCAGTCCGGACAGGGAATACGAGCAGTACTTC	CASSPDREYEQYF
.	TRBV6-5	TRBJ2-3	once	TGTGCCAGCAGTTCTCACCCTTCAGGGGCAGATACGCAGTATTTT	CASSSHPSGADTQYF
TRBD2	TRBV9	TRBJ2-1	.	TGTGCCAGCAGCGTAGCTGGGGCTAGCGGCTACAATGAGCAGTTCTTC	CASSVAGASGYNEQFF
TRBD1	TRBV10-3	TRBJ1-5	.	TGTGCCATCAGTGAGTACCCAGGGGGCGATCAGCCCCAGCATTTT	CAISEYPGGDQPQHF
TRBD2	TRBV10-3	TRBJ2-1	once	TGTGCCACCAGCCCGCGGGAGGGGTCTTACAATGAGCAGTTCTTC	CATSPREGSYNEQFF
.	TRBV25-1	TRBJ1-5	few	TGTGCCAGCAGTGAATTTCTTGGGTTCCCCCGATTGGATCAGCCCCAGCATTTT	CASSEFLGFPRLDQPQHF
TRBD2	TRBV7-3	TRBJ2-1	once	TGTGCCAGCAGCCAAGGACTAGCGGGACCCTACAATGAGCAGTTCTTC	CASSQGLAGPYNEQFF
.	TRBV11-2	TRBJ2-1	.	TGTGCCAGCAACCAGGGACACCTCATGGGGGATGAGCAGTTCTTC	CASNQGHLMGDEQFF
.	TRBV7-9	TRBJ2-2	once	TGTGCCAGCAGCCTTGAGAACGCGAACACCGGGGAGCTGTTTTTT	CASSLENANTGELFF
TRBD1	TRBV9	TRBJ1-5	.	TGTGCCAGCAGCCTCTGGGACAGCGATCAGCCCCAGCATTTT	CASSLWDSDQPQHF
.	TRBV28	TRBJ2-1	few	TGTGCCAGCAGTTCCCTTCCCGGGGCCTACAATGAGCAGTTCTTC	CASSSLPGAYNEQFF
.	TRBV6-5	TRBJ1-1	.	TGTGCCAGCAGTTACGGGCGGGTTACTGAAGCTTTCTTT	CASSYGRVTEAFF
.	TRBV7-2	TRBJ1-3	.	TGTGCCAGCAGGGCCGGGACCTATTCTCTTAACTCTGGAAACACCATATATTTT	CASRAGTYSLNSGNTIYF
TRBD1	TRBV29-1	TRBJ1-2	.	TGCAGCGGCCTGACAGGGGACAGTGGCTACACCTTC	CSGLTGDSGYTF
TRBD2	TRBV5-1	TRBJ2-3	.	TGCGCCAGCAGCTCCCTCCCACTAGACACGGGAGGAGCAGATACGCAGTATTTT	CASSSLPLDTGGADTQYF
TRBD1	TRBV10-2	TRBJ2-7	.	TGCGCCAGCAGTCTGACAGGGGCCAACTACGAGCAGTACTTC	CASSLTGANYEQYF
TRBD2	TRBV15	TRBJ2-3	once	TGTGCCACCAGCAGAGATAGACTAGCGGGGTTTACAGATACGCAGTATTTT	CATSRDRLAGFTDTQYF